This T cell receptor beta chain came from a study of blood T cells in healthy people across ages. Using a J-beta primer mix together with a sample-barcoded 5' primer, a second PCR was run for roughly 7 to 12 cycles. TCRdb used MiXCR to reprocess the 5' RACE reads, holding one entry per CDR3 protein. The data show some 780,000 distinct CDR3 sequences, approximately 53% seen once. This CDR3 has 14 amino acids. Germline V gene sequence: CDR1 MNHEY, CDR2 SMNVEV (reference sequence). V was pared by 6 bases and J by 0 bases, with 11 bases between. This clonotype has just a few counts. This TCR came from a man aged 35 to 55 in good health. The chain combines TRBV27 with TRBJ2-5; D is uncertain. Sequenced sample: blood. The DNA of the CDR3 is TGTGCCAGCAGCCCCAGCAGGAACCAAGAGACCCAGTACTTC. It is translated as CASSPSRNQETQYF.